This TCR beta chain comes out of a study of cytomegalovirus exposure and HLA in healthy donors. As regards this clone: Its antigen is unidentified.

Amplification used 60 Vbeta primers and 13 Jbeta primers. This table comes from immunoSEQ multiplex PCR, and its TCRdb copy is limited to in-frame clones, with some not included. The table lists roughly 130,000 clones, roughly 82% of them singletons. General study findings and limits: It was reported in a later analysis that an Asian-associated ancestry cluster showed fewer N-insertions than the approximately 670-donor mean.

The CDR3 has 16 residues. V lost 7 bases and J lost 2; bases outside the gene matches: 11. Per the germline V gene, CDR1 is MDHEN and CDR2 is SYDVKM. The sequencing input was PBMCs. V is TRBV28 and J is TRBJ1-2; 9 bases are shared with TRBD1. The TCR originated in a male donor in good health and CMV-seropositive. CDR3 bases: TGTGCCAGCACACGGACAGGGGCCCGCCGAAACTATGGCTACACCTTC. It specifies CASTRTGARRNYGYTF.